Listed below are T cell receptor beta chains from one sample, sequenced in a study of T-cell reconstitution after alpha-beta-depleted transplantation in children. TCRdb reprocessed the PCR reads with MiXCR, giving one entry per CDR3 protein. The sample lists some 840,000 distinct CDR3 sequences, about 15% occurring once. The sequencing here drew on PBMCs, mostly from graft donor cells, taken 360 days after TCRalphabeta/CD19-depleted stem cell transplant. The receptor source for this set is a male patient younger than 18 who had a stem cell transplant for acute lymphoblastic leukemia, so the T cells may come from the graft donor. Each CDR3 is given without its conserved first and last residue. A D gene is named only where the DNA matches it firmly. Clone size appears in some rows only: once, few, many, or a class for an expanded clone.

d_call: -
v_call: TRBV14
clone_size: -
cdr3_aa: ASSQPEAQKTYEQY

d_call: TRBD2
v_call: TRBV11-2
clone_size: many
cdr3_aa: ASSFLAGFTDTQY

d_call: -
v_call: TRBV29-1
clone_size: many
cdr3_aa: SVEDGDSRPRYEQF

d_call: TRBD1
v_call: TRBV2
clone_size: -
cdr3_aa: ASSEAPGGLYEQY

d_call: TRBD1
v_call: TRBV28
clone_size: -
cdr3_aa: ASRTTGENGYT

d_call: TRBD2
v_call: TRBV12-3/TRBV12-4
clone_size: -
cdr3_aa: ASRPTSGRALGRTGELF

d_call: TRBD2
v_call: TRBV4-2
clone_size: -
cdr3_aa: ASSQRREATYEQY

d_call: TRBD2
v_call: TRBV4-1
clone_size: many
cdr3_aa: ASSQEDRTSPSEQY

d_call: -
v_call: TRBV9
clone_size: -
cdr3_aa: ASSVGPASTDTQY

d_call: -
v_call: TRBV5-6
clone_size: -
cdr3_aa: ASSSTERLPVEQY

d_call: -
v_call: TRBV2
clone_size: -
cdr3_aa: ASRNGQPNEKLF

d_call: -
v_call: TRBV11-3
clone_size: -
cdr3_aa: ASSLDATQETQY

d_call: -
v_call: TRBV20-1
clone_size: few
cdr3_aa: SARDKSSYNEQF

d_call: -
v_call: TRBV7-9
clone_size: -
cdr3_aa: ASSSTPEGYTEAF

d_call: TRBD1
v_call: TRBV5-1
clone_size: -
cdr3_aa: ASSYPQGAPADTQY

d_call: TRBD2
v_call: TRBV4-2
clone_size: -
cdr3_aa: ASSQEPTSGSGGSYNEQF

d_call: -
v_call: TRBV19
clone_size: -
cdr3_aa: GSIDGNTEAF

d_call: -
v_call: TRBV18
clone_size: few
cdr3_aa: ASSPPAGARLVNEKLF

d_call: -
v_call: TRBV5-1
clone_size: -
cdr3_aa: ASTSRGTYEQY

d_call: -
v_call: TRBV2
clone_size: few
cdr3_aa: ASKPRQINYGYT

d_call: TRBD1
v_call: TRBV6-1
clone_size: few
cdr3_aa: ASSPDRGKNIQY

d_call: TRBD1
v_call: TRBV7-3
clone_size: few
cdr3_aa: ASSRTGGGIYEQY

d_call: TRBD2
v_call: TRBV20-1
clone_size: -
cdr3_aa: CARGSWREGLIVEQF

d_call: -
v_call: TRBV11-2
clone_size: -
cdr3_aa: ASRGLRPSYNEQF

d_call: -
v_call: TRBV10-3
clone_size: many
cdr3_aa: AISSSADTQY

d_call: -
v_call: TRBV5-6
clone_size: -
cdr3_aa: ASRLRVHDYGYT

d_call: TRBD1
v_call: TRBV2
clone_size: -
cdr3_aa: ASNLGQGNQPQH

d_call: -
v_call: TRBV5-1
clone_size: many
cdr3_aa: ASSLVLRGSEQF

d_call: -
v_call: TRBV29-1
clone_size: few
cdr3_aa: SVEDPPYEQY

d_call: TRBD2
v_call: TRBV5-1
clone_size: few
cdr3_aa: ASSLAGLAGGRVQF

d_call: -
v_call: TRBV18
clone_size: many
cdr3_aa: ASSPTVLNTEAF

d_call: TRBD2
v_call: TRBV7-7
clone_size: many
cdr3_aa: ASSLSGRKETQY

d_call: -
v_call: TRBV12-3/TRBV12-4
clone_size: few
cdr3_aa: ASSARRTDTQY

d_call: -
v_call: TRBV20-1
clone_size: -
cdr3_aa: SAPESHVGY

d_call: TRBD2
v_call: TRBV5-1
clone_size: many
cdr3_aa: ASSWGGSSYNEQF

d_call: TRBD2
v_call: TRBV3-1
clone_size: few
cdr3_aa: ASSRPQRGPSTDTQY

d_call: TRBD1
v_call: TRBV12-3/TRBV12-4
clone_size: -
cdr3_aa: ASSKDRAPVGELF

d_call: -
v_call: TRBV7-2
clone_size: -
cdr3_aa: ASTSGGYGNQPQH

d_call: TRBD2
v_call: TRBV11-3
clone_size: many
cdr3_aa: ASSQGASGRLAYNEQF

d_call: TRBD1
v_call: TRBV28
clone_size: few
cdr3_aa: ASSPRTGGSETQY

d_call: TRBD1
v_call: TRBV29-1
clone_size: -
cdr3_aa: SVVHGTGFRVAF

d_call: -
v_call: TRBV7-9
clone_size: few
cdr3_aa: ASSYTELNEQY